A single sample gave rise to the 23 T cell receptor beta chains below, sequenced in a study of blood T cell repertoires in COVID-19. Clones were read by immunoSEQ multiplex PCR, and TCRdb kept only the in-frame ones, dropping some. The sample lists a few hundred thousand clones; roughly 80% were seen once. The specimen was peripheral blood. All receptors derive from a woman aged 18-29 years with acute or convalescent COVID-19.

V usage is TRBV19 and J usage is TRBJ2-7; 13 nucleotides line up with TRBD2. The V gene end was trimmed by 5 bases and the J gene end by 7 bases; junction bases not matched to a gene: 11. The germline V gene has CDR1 LNHDA and CDR2 SQIVND (reference sequence). This CDR3 has 16 amino acids. Written as DNA, the CDR3 is TGTGCCAGTAGTGCCAAACTAGCGGGAGGGCCGGGGGAGCAGTACTTC. It is translated as CASSAKLAGGPGEQYF.

The chain employs TRBV28 and TRBJ2-1; tentatively, D is TRBD1 (6 bases). Germline CDR1 and CDR2: MDHEN and SYDVKM. Trimming pared 3 bases from V and 0 bases from J, leaving 9 bases between. The CDR3 has 15 amino acids. The CDR3 nucleotides are TGTGCCAGCAGTTTGGGGACAACCTCCTACAATGAGCAGTTCTTC. It codes for CASSLGTTSYNEQFF.

This sequence joins TRBV13 and TRBJ2-7, with TRBD2 identical over 12 bases. Trimming took 4 bases from V and 4 from J; bases not matched to a gene: 5. Germline assignment: CDR1 PRHDT and CDR2 FYEKMQ (reference sequence). The CDR3 has 15 amino acids. CDR3 coding DNA: TGTGCCAGCAGCTCAGGACTAGCGGGATTGTACGAGCAGTACTTC. Translating it yields CASSSGLAGLYEQYF. Combining the CDR3 with reference TRBV13 and TRBJ2-7 gives the whole variable domain AAGVIQSPRHLIKEKRETATLKCYPIPRHDTVYWYQQGPGQDPQFLISFYEKMQSDKGSIPDRFSAQQFSDYHSELNMSSLELGDSALYFCASSSGLAGLYEQYFGPGTRLTVT.

The J gene is TRBJ2-1, the V gene TRBV7-8; TRBD2 matches 10 bases. CDR3 length equals 15 residues. Looked up from germline, CDR1 is SGHVS and CDR2 is FQNEAQ. J gave up 7 bases and V 3 bases, and 6 bases lay outside the gene matches. In DNA, the CDR3 is TGTGCCAGCAGCTTCGAACTAGCGGGAAAGAATGAGCAGTTCTTC. It encodes CASSFELAGKNEQFF.

This chain connects TRBV27 to TRBJ2-7; D ambiguous. V was pared by 2 bases and J by 4 bases, with 18 bases between. CDR1 and CDR2 from the germline V gene are MNHEY and SMNVEV (reference sequence). The CDR3 has 16 amino acids. The CDR3 sequence is CASSLSIVSWIYEQYF. CDR3 sequence (DNA): TGTGCCAGCAGTTTAAGTATTGTTAGCTGGATTTACGAGCAGTACTTC.

The chain links TRBV30 to TRBJ2-7, with 10 bases identical to TRBD1. The CDR3 runs 15 residues. Looked up from germline, CDR1 is GTSNPN and CDR2 is SVGIG (reference sequence). J was trimmed by 2 bases and V by 1 base; bases with no gene match: 5. The CDR3 DNA reads as TGTGCCTGGAGTGCAGGGACAGGGGTACCCTACGAGCAGTACTTC. Its protein is CAWSAGTGVPYEQYF.

The CDR3 DNA is TGCAGCTATATAGATCCGAACACCGGGGAGCTGTTTTTT. Translation gives CSYIDPNTGELFF. V usage is TRBV29-1 and J usage is TRBJ2-2; D unclear. The germline V and J ends were trimmed by 8 bases and 0 bases, with 10 bases remaining between them. CDR3 length equals 13 residues. CDR1 and CDR2 from the germline V gene are SQVTM and ANQGSEA.

The chain is built from TRBV25-1 and TRBJ2-7; the match to TRBD1 covers 7 bases. The CDR3 covers 14 residues. From germline, CDR1 is MGHDK and CDR2 SYGVNS. Losses at the gene ends were 3 bases for V and 2 bases for J; bases not matched to a gene: 4. CDR3 bases: TGTGCCAGCAGTGACCAAGGGACAGCCTACGAGCAGTACTTC. Translation: CASSDQGTAYEQYF.

V and J are TRBV11-2 and TRBJ2-5; D perhaps matches TRBD2 (6 bases). Germline V gives CDR1 SGHAT, CDR2 FQNNGV. This CDR3 has 16 residues. V lost 7 bases and J 5 bases, leaving 23 bases between the germline ends. This CDR3 is CASNIIKVAGRETQYF. CDR3 sequence (DNA): TGTGCCAGCAACATCATAAAGGTTGCGGGGAGGGAGACCCAGTACTTC.

The rearrangement joins TRBV7-2 to TRBJ2-7; D perhaps matches TRBD2 (5 bases). V shed 2 bases and J shed 6 bases, with 11 bases lying between them. The CDR3 consists of 13 residues. The germline CDR1 and CDR2 sequences are SGHTA and FQGNSA. In DNA, the CDR3 is TGTGCCAGCAGCTTATGGGTAGGAGGCGAGCAGTACTTC. Its protein product is CASSLWVGGEQYF.

This chain joins TRBV30 and TRBJ2-7; D may be TRBD2 (6 bases). V dropped 5 bases and J dropped 5 bases, with 16 bases sitting between them. Germline CDR1 is GTSNPN and CDR2 is SVGIG (reference sequence). The CDR3 extends over 13 amino acids. This CDR3 reads CAWDGGTVDEQYF. The CDR3 DNA follows: TGTGCCTGGGACGGAGGGACGGTTGACGAGCAGTACTTC.

The chain carries TRBV9 and TRBJ2-1, with 12 bases aligning to TRBD2. Germline V gene sequence: CDR1 SGDLS, CDR2 YYNGEE. Germline trimming cut 3 bases from V and 10 bases from J; bases unmatched to any gene: 8. The CDR3 loop spans 15 amino acids. In nucleotides, the CDR3 is TGTGCCAGCAGCGCACGGACTAGCGGGAAGATCGAGCAGTTCTTC. Protein: CASSARTSGKIEQFF.

This clone showed up just once. The CDR3 reads CASSWGQGWTEAFF. DNA for the CDR3: TGTGCCAGCAGCTGGGGACAGGGTTGGACTGAAGCTTTCTTT. V and J are TRBV5-6 and TRBJ1-1; 9 nucleotides agree with TRBD1. Losses at the gene ends were 3 bases for V and 5 bases for J; bases not matched to a gene: 5. The CDR3 extends over 14 amino acids. Per the germline V gene, CDR1 is SGHDT and CDR2 is YYEEEE.

The chain is built from TRBV3-1 (or the pseudogene TRBV3-2) and TRBJ1-2; no clear D. Germline loops: CDR1 LGHDT, CDR2 YNNKEL (reference sequence). The length of the CDR3 is 14 residues. V gave up 1 base and J gave up 8 bases, with 14 bases separating them. The DNA for the CDR3 is TGTGCCAGCAGCCAAGTGGCAGGAAGTCACGGCTACACCTTC. Translation: CASSQVAGSHGYTF.

The chain links TRBV4-3 to TRBJ2-1; 10 positions agree with TRBD2. J was trimmed by 8 bases and V by 1 base; bases with no gene match: 23. Per germline, CDR1 LGHNA and CDR2 YSLEER. The CDR3 covers 21 residues. CDR3 DNA: TGCGCCAGCAGCCAAGTTTGGGGGGGCGAGGGGAGCGGGAGGGCCGTCTATGAGCAGTTCTTC. It codes for CASSQVWGGEGSGRAVYEQFF.

The chain has TRBV7-2 and TRBJ2-7; D possibly corresponds to TRBD1 (6 bases). Germline values: CDR1 SGHTA, CDR2 FQGNSA. CDR3 length equals 14 residues. V lost 5 bases, J lost 0 bases, and 11 bases lay in between. This CDR3 reads CASSPRTVSYEQYF. In DNA, the CDR3 is TGTGCCAGCAGCCCGAGGACAGTCTCCTACGAGCAGTACTTC.

This chain uses TRBV9 with TRBJ2-3, with 7 bases aligning to TRBD2. CDR1 and CDR2 from the germline V gene are SGDLS and YYNGEE. This CDR3 region has 15 residues. With 3 bases clipped from V and 2 bases from J, the junction kept 6 bases outside the gene matches. The CDR3 DNA reads TGTGCCAGCAGCGGACGGGACTACCTCACAGATACGCAGTATTTT. This translates into CASSGRDYLTDTQYF.

This clone was counted a few times. At one end the junction does not follow the germline gene, possibly because of a read error. The chain's CDR3 is CASSYSGRPLLF. In DNA form, the CDR3 reads TGTGCCAGCAGCTATAGCGGGAGGCCCCTTCTGTTC. The V gene is TRBV6-5, the J gene TRBJ2-7, with TRBD2 matching over 10 bases. The length of the CDR3 is 12 residues. Germline CDR1 reads MNHEY; CDR2 reads SVGAGI.

This chain links TRBV7-8 with TRBJ2-1; 7 bases align to TRBD2. The ends lost 1 base at V and 9 bases at J; junction bases unmatched: 12. This CDR3 is 16 amino acids long. CDR1 SGHVS and CDR2 FQNEAQ come from the germline V gene. CDR3 sequence reads: CASSLDPSGPGGEQFF. CDR3 bases: TGTGCCAGCAGCTTAGATCCTAGCGGACCGGGTGGTGAGCAGTTCTTC.

The gene calls are TRBV13 and TRBJ2-5, with TRBD1 as a possible D gene (6 bases). Germline V CDR1 and CDR2: PRHDT, FYEKMQ (reference sequence). V lost 2 bases and J lost 2, with 12 bases in between. CDR3 length: 15 amino acids. This CDR3 reads CASSLSRGGQETQYF. CDR3 DNA: TGTGCCAGCAGCTTATCGCGAGGGGGTCAAGAGACCCAGTACTTC.

The chain carries TRBV7-8 and TRBJ2-3; unclear D gene. The CDR3 has 15 residues. Per germline, CDR1 SGHVS and CDR2 FQNEAQ. The V end lost 5 bases, the J end lost 0 bases, and 12 bases lay between the germline ends. CDR3 DNA: TGTGCCAGCAGCATACGAGTCGGGAGCACAGATACGCAGTATTTT. Translation gives CASSIRVGSTDTQYF.

The J gene is TRBJ2-7, the V gene TRBV28, with 10 positions matching TRBD1. This CDR3 comprises 15 residues. The V gene end was trimmed by 4 bases and the J gene end by 5 bases; junction bases not matched to a gene: 8. Germline V lookup: CDR1 MDHEN, CDR2 SYDVKM. CDR3 DNA: TGTGCCAGCAGTTATTCCGGGACAGGGGCCCACGAGCAGTACTTC. Translating it yields CASSYSGTGAHEQYF.

The CDR3 sequence is CASSQDLNQPQHF. In DNA form, the CDR3 reads TGCGCCAGCAGCCAAGATCTAAATCAGCCCCAGCATTTT. The genes are TRBV4-3 and TRBJ1-5; D not resolved. V was shortened by 0 bases and J by 4 bases, with 4 bases between the two germline ends. This CDR3 has 13 amino acids. Germline V gives CDR1 LGHNA, CDR2 YSLEER.